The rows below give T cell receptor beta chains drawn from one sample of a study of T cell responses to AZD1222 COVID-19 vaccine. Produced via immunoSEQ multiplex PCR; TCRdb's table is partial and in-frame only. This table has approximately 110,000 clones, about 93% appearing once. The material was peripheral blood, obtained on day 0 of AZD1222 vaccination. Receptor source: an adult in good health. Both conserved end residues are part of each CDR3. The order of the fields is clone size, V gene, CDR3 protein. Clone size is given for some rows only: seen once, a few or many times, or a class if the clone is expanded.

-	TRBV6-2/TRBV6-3	CASSPGGGYEQYF
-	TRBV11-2	CASSVTGPGGNTIYF
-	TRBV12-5	CASGLPTGAPNTEAFF
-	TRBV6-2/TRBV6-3	CASSYGGTDEKLFF
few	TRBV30	CAWSVLPSNTGELFF
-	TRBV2	CASSDQGREQYF
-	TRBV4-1	CASSQDRDREKLFF
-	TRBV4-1	CASSQEDFPFGTQYF
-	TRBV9	CASSVSGDTQYF
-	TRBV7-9	CASSLTGNEQFF
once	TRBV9	CASSVGVLGTQYF
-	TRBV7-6	CASSLVIRREGRVNEQFF
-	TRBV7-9	CASSLTPAEKLFF
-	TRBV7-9	CASSTELGGYTF
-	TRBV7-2	CASSRDSAPNQPQHF
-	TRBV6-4	CASSELAGANVLTF
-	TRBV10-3	CAIRPGNNSPLHF
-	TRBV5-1	CASSNEPNQPQHF
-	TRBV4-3	CASSVQPRNNSPLHF
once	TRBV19	CASLSRGPEAFF
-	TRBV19	CASRVTGGAFF
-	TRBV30	CAWSSSLLPSPTTDTQYF
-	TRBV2	CASSAGQGVWDEQFF
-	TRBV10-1	CASSEVTGWGYGYTF